This entry is about one TCR beta chain. The data derive from a study of cytomegalovirus exposure and HLA in healthy donors. The PCR used 60 Vbeta and 13 Jbeta primers. Data came from immunoSEQ multiplex PCR; TCRdb stores just in-frame clones and leaves some out. The table lists some 140,000 clones, 70% to 80% of them singletons, with 2.5% to 3.5% in the top ten. The CDR3 consists of 14 residues. Per the germline V gene, CDR1 is SGHRS and CDR2 is YFSETQ. V shed 0 bases and J 6 bases; nucleotides not matched to a gene: 5. The J gene is TRBJ2-5, the V gene TRBV5-1; the match to TRBD2 covers 7 bases. The sample consisted of PBMCs. This TCR was recovered from a man aged 25 to 45 in good health and CMV-seronegative. The CDR3, as DNA: TGCGCCAGCAGCTTGGGCGGGAGCTTAAAGACCCAGTACTTC. Its protein product is CASSLGGSLKTQYF. Supplemented by reference TRBV5-1 and TRBJ2-5, the full variable domain reads KAGVTQTPRYLIKTRGQQVTLSCSPISGHRSVSWYQQTPGQGLQFLFEYFSETQRNKGNFPGRFSGRQFSNSRSEMNVSTLELGDSALYLCASSLGGSLKTQYFGPGTRLLVL.